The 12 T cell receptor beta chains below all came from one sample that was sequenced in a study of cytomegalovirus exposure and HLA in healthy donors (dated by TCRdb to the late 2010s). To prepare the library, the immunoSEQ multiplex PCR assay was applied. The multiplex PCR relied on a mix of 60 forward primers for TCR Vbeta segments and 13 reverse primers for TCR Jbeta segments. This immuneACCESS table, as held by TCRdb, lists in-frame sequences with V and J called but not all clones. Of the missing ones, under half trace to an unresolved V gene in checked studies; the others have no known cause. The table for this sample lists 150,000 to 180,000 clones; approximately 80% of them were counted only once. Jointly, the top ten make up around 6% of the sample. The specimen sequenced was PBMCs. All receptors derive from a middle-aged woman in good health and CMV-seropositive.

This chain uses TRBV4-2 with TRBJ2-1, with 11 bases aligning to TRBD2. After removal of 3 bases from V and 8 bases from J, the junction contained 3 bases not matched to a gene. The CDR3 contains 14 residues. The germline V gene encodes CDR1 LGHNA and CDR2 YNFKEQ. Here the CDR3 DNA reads TGTGCCAGCAGCCAGGGGACTAGCGGTTATGAGCAGTTCTTC. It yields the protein CASSQGTSGYEQFF.

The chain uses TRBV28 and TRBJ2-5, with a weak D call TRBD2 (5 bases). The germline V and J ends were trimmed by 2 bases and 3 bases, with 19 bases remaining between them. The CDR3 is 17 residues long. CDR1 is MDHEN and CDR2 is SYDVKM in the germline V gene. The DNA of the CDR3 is TGTGCCAGCAGTTTAGTATCCGGACTCAAAATTAAAGAGACCCAGTACTTC. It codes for CASSLVSGLKIKETQYF.

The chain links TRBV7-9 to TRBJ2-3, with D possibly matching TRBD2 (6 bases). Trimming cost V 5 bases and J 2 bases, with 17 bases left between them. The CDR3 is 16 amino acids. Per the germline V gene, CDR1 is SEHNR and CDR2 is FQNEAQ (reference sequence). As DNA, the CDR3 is TGTGCCAGCAGCCCACCGTTCCGGGAGTCCACAGATACGCAGTATTTT. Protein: CASSPPFRESTDTQYF.

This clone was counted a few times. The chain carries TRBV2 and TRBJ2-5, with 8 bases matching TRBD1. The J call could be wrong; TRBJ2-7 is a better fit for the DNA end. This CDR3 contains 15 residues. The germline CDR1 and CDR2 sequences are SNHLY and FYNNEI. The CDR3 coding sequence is TGTGCCAGCAAAAGTTTTGGACAGGGTTTCGACGAGCAGTACTTC. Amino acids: CASKSFGQGFDEQYF.

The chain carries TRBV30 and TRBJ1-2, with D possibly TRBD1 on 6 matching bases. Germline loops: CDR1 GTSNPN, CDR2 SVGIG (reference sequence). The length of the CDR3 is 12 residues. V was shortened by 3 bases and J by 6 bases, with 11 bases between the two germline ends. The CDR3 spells CAWSLQGNGYTF. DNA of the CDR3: TGTGCCTGGAGCCTACAGGGTAATGGCTACACCTTC. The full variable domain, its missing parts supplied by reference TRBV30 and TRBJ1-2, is SQTIHQWPATLVQPVGSPLSLECTVEGTSNPNLYWYRQAAGRGLQLLFYSVGIGQISSEVPQNLSASRPQDRQFILSSKKLLLSDSGFYLCAWSLQGNGYTFGSGTRLTVV.

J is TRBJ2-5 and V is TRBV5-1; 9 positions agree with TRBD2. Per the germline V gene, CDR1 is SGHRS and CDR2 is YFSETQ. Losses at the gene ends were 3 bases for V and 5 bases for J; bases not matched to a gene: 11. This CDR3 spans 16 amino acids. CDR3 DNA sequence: TGCGCCAGCAGCTCAGGGCGGCGGGAGGGCCGTGAGACCCAGTACTTC. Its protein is CASSSGRREGRETQYF.

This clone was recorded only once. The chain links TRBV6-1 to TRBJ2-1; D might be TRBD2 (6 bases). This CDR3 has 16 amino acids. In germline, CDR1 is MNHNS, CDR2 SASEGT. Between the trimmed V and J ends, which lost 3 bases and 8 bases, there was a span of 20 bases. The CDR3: CASSERGLAVSHEQFF. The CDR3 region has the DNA TGTGCCAGCAGTGAGCGGGGTTTGGCTGTTTCCCATGAGCAGTTCTTC.

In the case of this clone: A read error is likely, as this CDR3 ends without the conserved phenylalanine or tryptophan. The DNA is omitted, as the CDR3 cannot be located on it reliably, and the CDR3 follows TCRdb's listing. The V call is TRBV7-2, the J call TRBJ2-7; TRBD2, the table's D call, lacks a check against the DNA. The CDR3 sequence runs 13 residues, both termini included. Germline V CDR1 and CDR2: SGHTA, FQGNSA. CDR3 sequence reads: CASTGRRLAPLPT.

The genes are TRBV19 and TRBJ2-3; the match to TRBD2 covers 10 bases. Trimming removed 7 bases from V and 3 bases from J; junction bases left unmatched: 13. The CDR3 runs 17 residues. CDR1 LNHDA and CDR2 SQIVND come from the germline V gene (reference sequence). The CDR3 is CASTAASAGGFTDTQYF. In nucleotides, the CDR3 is TGTGCCAGTACCGCCGCTTCAGCGGGAGGGTTTACAGATACGCAGTATTTT.

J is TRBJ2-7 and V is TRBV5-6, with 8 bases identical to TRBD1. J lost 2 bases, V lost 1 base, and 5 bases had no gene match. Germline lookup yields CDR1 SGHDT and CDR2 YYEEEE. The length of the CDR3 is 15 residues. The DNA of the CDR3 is TGTGCCAGCAGCTTGACCGGGACAGGCACCTACGAGCAGTACTTC. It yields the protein CASSLTGTGTYEQYF.

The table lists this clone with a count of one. CDR3 sequence reads: CASSDRAGTSTDTQYF. CDR3 nucleotides: TGTGCCAGCAGTGATCGGGCAGGGACTAGCACAGATACGCAGTATTTT. This rearrangement joins TRBV2 to TRBJ2-3; D is possibly TRBD2 (6 bases). V shed 3 bases and J shed 0 bases, with 13 bases lying between them. Germline V lookup: CDR1 SNHLY, CDR2 FYNNEI. The CDR3 sequence is 16 residues long.

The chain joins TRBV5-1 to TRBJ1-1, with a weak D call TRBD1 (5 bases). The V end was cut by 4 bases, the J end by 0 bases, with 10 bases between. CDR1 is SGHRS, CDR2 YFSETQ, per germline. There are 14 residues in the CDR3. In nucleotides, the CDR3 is TGCGCCAGCAGCACCGACAGCATGAACACTGAAGCTTTCTTT. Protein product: CASSTDSMNTEAFF.